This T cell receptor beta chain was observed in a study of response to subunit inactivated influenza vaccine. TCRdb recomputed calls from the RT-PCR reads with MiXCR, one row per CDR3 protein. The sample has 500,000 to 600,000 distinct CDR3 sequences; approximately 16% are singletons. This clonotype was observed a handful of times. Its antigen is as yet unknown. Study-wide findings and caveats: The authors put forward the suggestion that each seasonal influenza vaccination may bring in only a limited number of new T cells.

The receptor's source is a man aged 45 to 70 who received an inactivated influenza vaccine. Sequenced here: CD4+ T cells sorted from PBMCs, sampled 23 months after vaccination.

This CDR3 is CASSQALDRLRHEQYF. CDR3 in DNA: TGTGCCAGCAGCCAAGCCCTGGACCGCTTGAGACACGAGCAGTACTTC. The chain joins TRBV4-2 to TRBJ2-7; no definite D call. There are 16 residues in the CDR3. Germline-derived CDR1 and CDR2 are LGHNA and YNFKEQ. V was shortened by 1 base and J by 5 bases, with 18 bases between the two germline ends.